Reported below is one T cell receptor (beta chain). The data originate from a study of identical twins. Trimming left V 2 bases short and J 3 bases short, with 18 bases between. Germline lookup yields CDR1 GTSNPN and CDR2 SVGIG (reference sequence). This CDR3 comprises 16 residues. Each CDR3 protein gets one entry after TCRdb re-called the 5' RACE reads with MiXCR. The repertoire includes some 690,000 distinct CDR3 sequences, roughly 20% of them detected once, and more than 4% sits in the top ten. With no exceptions, donors were healthy Caucasians. The same data also contributed to another study, on T cells expressing NK-cell markers. That source adds: The eight sequenced donors comprised seven who were HCMV-seropositive and one who was seronegative.

The sample taken for sequencing was PBMCs. The sequence derives from a young woman in good health. The chain has TRBV30 and TRBJ2-3, with D maybe TRBD2 (5 bases). CDR3 bases: TGTGCCTGGAGTACCGGACTCCCGATGGGAACAGATACGCAGTATTTT. This gives the protein CAWSTGLPMGTDTQYF.